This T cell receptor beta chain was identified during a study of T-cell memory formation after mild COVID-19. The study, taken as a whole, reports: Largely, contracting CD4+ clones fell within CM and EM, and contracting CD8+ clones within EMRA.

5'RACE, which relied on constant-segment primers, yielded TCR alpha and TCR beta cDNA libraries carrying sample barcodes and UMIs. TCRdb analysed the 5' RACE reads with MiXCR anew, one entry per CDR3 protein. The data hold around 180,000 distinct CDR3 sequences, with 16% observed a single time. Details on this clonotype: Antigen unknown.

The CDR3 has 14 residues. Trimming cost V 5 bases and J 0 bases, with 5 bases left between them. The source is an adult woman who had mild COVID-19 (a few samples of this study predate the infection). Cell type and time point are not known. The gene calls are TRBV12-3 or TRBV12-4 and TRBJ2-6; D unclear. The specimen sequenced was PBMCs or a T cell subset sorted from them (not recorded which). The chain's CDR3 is CASSPSSGANVLTF. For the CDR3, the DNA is TGTGCCAGCAGTCCCAGCTCTGGGGCCAACGTCCTGACTTTC.